These T cell receptor beta chains were read from a single sample in a study of breast tumors, draining lymph nodes, adjacent tissues. TCRdb redid the calling of the multiplex PCR reads with MiXCR, one entry per CDR3 protein. The sample lists about 140,000 distinct CDR3 sequences, around a third seen once, with approximately 2.2% in the top ten. Sequencing was carried out using axillary lymph node tissue. These receptors were collected from a female donor with breast cancer. Some clones in this sample may be carry-over from other donors' samples. Each CDR3 is given without its conserved first and last residue. The D gene is left open where the match is weak.

V	D	J	CDR3
TRBV18	NA	TRBJ1-3	ASSPPAGVGNTIY
TRBV25-1	NA	TRBJ2-7	ASSDSGGTYEQY
TRBV6-6	NA	TRBJ1-3	ASSLGGNSGNTIY
TRBV7-2	NA	TRBJ2-2	ASSSLPGQTNTGELF
TRBV7-9	TRBD1	TRBJ2-5	ASSLGQGEETQY
TRBV7-9	TRBD2	TRBJ2-1	ASRIVNSGRIDEQF
TRBV7-9	NA	TRBJ2-3	ASSLRREMTTDTQY
TRBV7-9	NA	TRBJ2-5	ASAGTLEETQY
TRBV30	TRBD2	TRBJ2-5	AWSEKVSGGQETQY
TRBV20-1	NA	TRBJ1-1	SARAQRGNTGAF
TRBV3-1	NA	TRBJ2-7	ASSLGVGKAAYEQY
TRBV27	TRBD1	TRBJ1-2	ATRTGGDYGYT
TRBV4-1	NA	TRBJ2-7	ASSRGPSSYEQY
TRBV15	NA	TRBJ1-2	ATSRDLERDGYT
TRBV19	TRBD2	TRBJ2-1	ASSINLAGGSYNEQS
TRBV7-8	NA	TRBJ2-7	ASSLLGRTYEQY
TRBV3-1	NA	TRBJ1-3	ASSSDSRRNTIY
TRBV7-9	NA	TRBJ2-1	ASSPKGPDEQF
TRBV6-6	NA	TRBJ2-2	ASSHPLTRELF
TRBV20-1	NA	TRBJ1-4	SARSPALKGLF
TRBV18	NA	TRBJ2-1	ASSPDRYNEQF
TRBV9	NA	TRBJ1-2	ASSVVRGGYT
TRBV19	TRBD1	TRBJ2-3	ASSTGQDYRTDTQY
TRBV20-1	TRBD1	TRBJ1-6	STLGPGGTPPLH
TRBV7-2	NA	TRBJ2-1	ASRRDSSYNEQF
TRBV5-1	TRBD2	TRBJ2-3	ASSLALTSGTSTDTQY
TRBV28	NA	TRBJ1-3	ASSFGGYITDTIY
TRBV29-1	NA	TRBJ1-2	SVEAGAGRGT
TRBV19	NA	TRBJ1-5	ASSSPGYQPQH
TRBV29-1	TRBD1	TRBJ1-5	SVEEGQGAGQPQH
TRBV25-1	NA	TRBJ2-1	ARFQGNEQF
TRBV6-1	TRBD1	TRBJ2-3	ASSRQGARGSSTDTQY
TRBV3-1	NA	TRBJ1-5	ASNKYSGGNQPQH
TRBV10-3	NA	TRBJ1-2	AISVQGLAGYT
TRBV5-1	NA	TRBJ2-2	ASSYRTDYTGELF
TRBV20-1	TRBD2	TRBJ2-5	SARVLAGSQY
TRBV3-1	NA	TRBJ2-1	ASSQGWGDNEQF
TRBV19	NA	TRBJ1-5	ASSSGAVGDQPPH
TRBV4-2	NA	TRBJ2-5	ASSQERGAGETQY
TRBV15	NA	TRBJ2-2	ATSRVRAANTGELF